This T cell receptor (beta chain) came from a study of OX40 agonist ivuxolimab in advanced cancers. At the level of the whole study: The costimulatory receptor OX40 (CD134) was targeted by ivuxolimab, a fully human IgG2 agonistic monoclonal antibody. The paper reports the monotherapy dose-escalation portion (N of about 51 patients) of the phase I ivuxolimab trial. Partial responses were achieved by three dose-escalation patients, of whom one had hepatocellular carcinoma and two had cutaneous melanoma. In the dose-escalation cohort, 75% to 85% of patients were male, and the mean age was 60 years with a range of roughly 23 to 79. Of the approximately 50 dose-escalation patients, hepatocellular carcinoma was present in about 20, melanoma in around 15, renal cell carcinoma in 9 and head and neck cancer in 9. Intravenous ivuxolimab was administered to patients every 2 weeks at six dose levels: 0.01, 0.1, 0.3, 1.5, 3 and 10 mg/kg. Patients were allowed to have had prior anti-PD-1, anti-PD-L1 or anti-CTLA-4 therapy, and approximately 40% of the dose-escalation patients had been treated with checkpoint inhibitors. Peripheral TCRbeta sequencing aimed to test whether ivuxolimab altered TCR sequence diversity and caused clonal T-cell expansion.

Comment on this clone: Its recognized antigen is unknown. Base qualities are not recorded, but no much larger clone differs from it by a single base.

Genomic DNA was isolated from the sorted cells so that the TCRbeta CDR3 region could be sequenced. The immunoSEQ Assay was used to sequence the TCRbeta CDR3 regions. The table was pulled from immuneACCESS by TCRdb, which kept in-frame rearrangements only. Such tables lose some clones; where checked, under half of the loss comes from unresolved V genes, and the rest has no known cause. This sample has 85,000 to 100,000 clones in its table, and roughly nine tenths of those were observed once. Of the sample, 0.3% to 0.4% falls within the top ten clones. What the research found in general, with its limitations: The antigen specificity of the peripheral T cells that underwent clonal expansion was not determined. In the 0.1-3.0 mg/kg groups, partial responders were among the patients with the lowest normalized peripheral clonal expansion, particularly in CD8+ T cells. On average, CD8+ T cells showed more expanded clones than CD4+ T cells after ivuxolimab. At doses from 0.1 to 3.0 mg/kg, clonal expansion was seen in both CD4+ and CD8+ blood T cells between baseline and week 6. Low levels of normalized T-cell clonal expansion were also shown by some nonresponding patients.

Patients with a history of autoimmune disease or receiving systemic immunosuppression were excluded from the trial. Peripheral blood for TCR sequencing was collected from all dose cohorts at baseline, on cycle 4 day 1, and on cycle 7 day 1. The samples were taken from a phase I, first-in-human, multicenter, open-label dose-escalation trial of ivuxolimab. The trial enrolled adults with locally advanced or metastatic head and neck squamous cell, hepatocellular, melanoma or renal cell carcinoma. Before TCR sequencing, CD4+ and CD8+ T cells were separately sorted from peripheral blood. The sequenced sample was CD4+ or CD8+ T cells sorted from blood, obtained in a trial of the OX40 agonist ivuxolimab. This TCR was sampled from an adult with an advanced solid tumor such as melanoma, head and neck, liver or kidney cancer.

The nucleotide sequence is given as TGTGCCAGCAGTTCCTACGGGACTAGCGGGACACTAAGATCCTACGAGCAGTACTTC. This encodes CASSSYGTSGTLRSYEQYF. The chain was built from TRBV28 and TRBJ2-7, with TRBD2 matching 13 junction bases. The junction shows trimming of 4 bases on V and 1 base on J, and the gene matches do not reach 13 bases of it. CDR1 and CDR2 are drawn from the germline V gene: MDHEN, SYDVKM. Reading from cysteine to phenylalanine, the CDR3 counts 19 amino acids. Here the CDR3 DNA is all that survives: 57 bases in frame from base 1.